Listed here are 14 T cell receptor beta chains from one sample, sequenced in a study of T cell clones after liver transplantation. Using immunoSEQ multiplex PCR, the repertoire was profiled, and TCRdb retains in-frame clones only, with some absent. The table records 77,000 or so clones, 80% of them present only once. The input for sequencing was CD4+ T cells from blood, taken 12 months after liver transplant. Receptors were obtained from a human patient who received a liver transplant. These T cells may partly come from the graft donor.

The chain has TRBV28 and TRBJ1-1, with 8 bases lining up with TRBD1. V lost 7 bases to trimming and J lost 5 bases; unmatched junction nucleotides: 9. CDR1 is MDHEN, CDR2 SYDVKM, per germline. This CDR3 is built from 14 residues. The CDR3 region is CASKPRTGITEAFF. Written as DNA, the CDR3 is TGTGCCAGCAAACCCCGGACAGGGATTACTGAAGCTTTCTTT.

J is TRBJ2-1 and V is TRBV29-1; D is possibly TRBD2 (6 bases). Trimming stripped 4 bases from V and 8 bases from J, with 15 bases between. The CDR3 length is 13 residues. Germline CDR1 is SQVTM and CDR2 is ANQGSEA. CDR3 sequence: CSVVVGSLHEQFF. CDR3 in DNA: TGCAGCGTTGTGGTCGGGAGCCTCCATGAGCAGTTCTTC.

The rearrangement links TRBV28 to TRBJ2-7; D may correspond to TRBD1 or TRBD2 (5 bases each). Per germline, CDR1 MDHEN and CDR2 SYDVKM. The CDR3 has 13 amino acids. V was trimmed by 3 bases and J by 0 bases, leaving 6 bases between them. The CDR3 protein is CASSFGGSYEQYF. CDR3 bases: TGTGCCAGCAGTTTTGGGGGCTCCTACGAGCAGTACTTC.

This clone was seen only a few times. Here the CDR3 reads CASSLADTQYF. The CDR3 nucleotides read TGTGCCAGCAGTTTAGCAGATACGCAGTATTTT. The V call is TRBV28, the J call TRBJ2-3; D is unclear. Germline V lookup: CDR1 MDHEN, CDR2 SYDVKM. The germline V and J ends were trimmed by 2 bases and 4 bases, with 1 base remaining between them. The CDR3 covers 11 residues.

This clone was counted a single time. The CDR3 sequence is CASRQGRTGELFF. CDR3 nucleotides: TGTGCCAGCAGGCAGGGGAGGACCGGGGAGCTGTTTTTT. The chain has TRBV6-5 and TRBJ2-2, with D tentatively TRBD1 or TRBD2 (6 bases each). CDR1 MNHEY and CDR2 SVGAGI come from the germline V gene. CDR3 length: 13 amino acids. V lost 6 bases to trimming and J lost 5 bases, with 10 bases between them.

V usage is TRBV18 and J usage is TRBJ2-5; 9 bases line up with TRBD1. V shed 4 bases, J shed 1 base, and the junction held 4 bases outside the gene matches. CDR1 KGHSH and CDR2 LQKENI come from the germline V gene. CDR3 length equals 15 residues. The CDR3 nucleotides are TGTGCCAGCTCACTGGACAGGGGTGGCCAAGAGACCCAGTACTTC. This sequence encodes CASSLDRGGQETQYF.

CDR3 coding DNA: TGCAGCGTTGCCCCCGGGACTAGCGGGTCCAAAAACATTCAGTACTTC. Residues: CSVAPGTSGSKNIQYF. The V gene is TRBV29-1, the J gene TRBJ2-4; 12 bases are shared with TRBD2. V lost 4 bases to trimming and J lost 2 bases; unmatched junction nucleotides: 6. This CDR3 has 16 residues. The germline gives CDR1 SQVTM, CDR2 ANQGSEA.

This clone was observed a few times. J is TRBJ2-7 and V is TRBV2; 13 bases match TRBD2. Losses at the gene ends were 6 bases for V and 11 bases for J; bases not matched to a gene: 7. Germline CDR1 reads SNHLY; CDR2 reads FYNNEI. The length of the CDR3 is 13 residues. The CDR3 sequence: CASRGLAGVKKYF. CDR3 bases: TGTGCCAGCAGAGGACTAGCGGGAGTTAAAAAGTACTTC.

The rearrangement joins TRBV6-5 to TRBJ1-1, with 8 positions matching TRBD1. The germline V gene encodes CDR1 MNHEY and CDR2 SVGAGI. The CDR3 sequence is 13 residues long. V lost 5 bases and J lost 6; bases outside the gene matches: 5. CDR3 protein: CASSPGGPPEAFF. CDR3 nucleotide sequence: TGTGCCAGCAGTCCAGGGGGCCCACCTGAAGCTTTCTTT.

This chain uses TRBV5-1 with TRBJ1-1; D gene ambiguous. This CDR3 region has 14 residues. V was cut by 4 bases and J by 0 bases, with 10 bases left in between. The germline V gene has CDR1 SGHRS and CDR2 YFSETQ. The chain's CDR3 is CASSPHVVNTEAFF. The CDR3 DNA follows: TGCGCCAGCAGCCCCCACGTAGTGAACACTGAAGCTTTCTTT.

The chain carries TRBV19 and TRBJ2-1; TRBD1 aligns across 7 bases. Trimming took 8 bases from V and 3 from J; bases not matched to a gene: 7. Germline CDR1 LNHDA, CDR2 SQIVND (reference sequence). The CDR3 sequence is 14 residues long. The CDR3 region is CASCTGTVYNEQFF. The CDR3 nucleotides are TGTGCCAGTTGCACCGGGACAGTCTACAATGAGCAGTTCTTC.

The J gene is TRBJ2-1, the V gene TRBV10-1; 14 positions match TRBD2. V was pared by 3 bases and J by 9 bases, with 10 bases of the junction left unmatched. The CDR3 runs 17 residues. Germline CDR1 reads WNHNN; CDR2 reads SYGVQD (reference sequence). The DNA for the CDR3 is TGCGCCAGCAGTGAACCGGGACTAGCGGGAGAACAGGGTGAGCAGTTCTTC. Protein product: CASSEPGLAGEQGEQFF.

The chain combines TRBV14 with TRBJ1-2, with no clear D. The CDR3 sequence is 15 residues long. Germline V CDR1 and CDR2: SGHDN, FVKESK. Trimming shortened V by 1 base and J by 2 bases, and 11 bases separated the two germline ends. The CDR3 DNA is TGTGCCAGCAGCCAAGTAGGGAGGGTCAACTATGGCTACACCTTC. Protein product: CASSQVGRVNYGYTF.

The CDR3 region is CASSQGVSYNEQFF. CDR3 DNA sequence: TGCGCCAGCAGCCAAGGTGTCAGCTACAATGAGCAGTTCTTC. V gene TRBV4-3 combines with J gene TRBJ2-1; D gene unclear. V shed 1 base and J shed 3 bases, with 7 bases lying between them. From germline, CDR1 is LGHNA and CDR2 YSLEER. The CDR3 sequence is 14 residues long.